The count of the clone carrying this TCR beta chain is one. Its antigen is currently unknown. The data stem from a study of blood T cells in healthy people across ages. General study results and limits: A roughly linear age-dependent decrease characterized TCR beta diversity per million T cells. Higher diversity, along with more naive CD4+ cells, distinguished long-lived donors from aged donors. Total diversity from one million sequenced T cells was likely underestimated. Naive T cell percentage showed a strong correlation with TCR beta diversity.

The authors ran a second PCR of roughly 6 to 12 cycles using a sample-barcoded 5' primer and a J-beta primer mix. Each CDR3 protein gets one entry after TCRdb re-called the 5' RACE reads with MiXCR. The sample lists around 940,000 distinct CDR3 sequences, just over 50% occurring once. The source material was blood. This TCR derives from a woman aged 60-70 years in good health.

The DNA of the CDR3 is TGTGCCACCATCCGGGTCCCCCAAGAGACCCAGTACTTC. Translated: CATIRVPQETQYF. V and J are TRBV24-1 and TRBJ2-5, with D hard to call. Trimming stripped 8 bases from V and 1 base from J, with 10 bases between. From germline, CDR1 is KGHDR and CDR2 SFDVKD. The CDR3 runs 13 residues.